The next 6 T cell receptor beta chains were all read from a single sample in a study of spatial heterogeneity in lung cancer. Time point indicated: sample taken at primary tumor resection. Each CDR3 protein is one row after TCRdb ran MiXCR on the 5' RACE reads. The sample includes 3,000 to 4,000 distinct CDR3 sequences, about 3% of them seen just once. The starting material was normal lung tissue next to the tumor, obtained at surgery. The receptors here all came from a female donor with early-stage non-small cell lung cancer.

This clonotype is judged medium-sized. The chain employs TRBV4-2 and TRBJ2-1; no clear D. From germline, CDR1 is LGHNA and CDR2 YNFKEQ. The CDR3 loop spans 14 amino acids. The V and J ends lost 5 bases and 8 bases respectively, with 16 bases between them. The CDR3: CASSERRSGYEQFF. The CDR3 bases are TGTGCCAGCAGCGAAAGAAGATCGGGCTATGAGCAGTTCTTC.

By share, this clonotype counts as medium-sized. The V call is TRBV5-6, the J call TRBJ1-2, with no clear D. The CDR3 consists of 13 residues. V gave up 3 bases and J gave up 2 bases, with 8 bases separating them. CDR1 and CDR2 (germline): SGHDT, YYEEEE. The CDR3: CASSSNMNYGYTF. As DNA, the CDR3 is TGTGCCAGCAGCTCTAACATGAACTATGGCTACACCTTC.

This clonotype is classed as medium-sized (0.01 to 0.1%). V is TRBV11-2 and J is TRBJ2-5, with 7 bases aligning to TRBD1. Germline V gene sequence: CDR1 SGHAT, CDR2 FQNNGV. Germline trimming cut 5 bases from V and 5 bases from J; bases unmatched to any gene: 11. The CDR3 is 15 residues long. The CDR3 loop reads CASSRASQGVETQYF. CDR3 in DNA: TGTGCCAGCAGCAGAGCGTCCCAGGGGGTCGAGACCCAGTACTTC.

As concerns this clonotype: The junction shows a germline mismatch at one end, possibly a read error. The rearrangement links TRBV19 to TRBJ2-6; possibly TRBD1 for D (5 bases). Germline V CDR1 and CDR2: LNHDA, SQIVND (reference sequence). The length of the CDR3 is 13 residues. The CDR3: CVSSIQQVNVLTF. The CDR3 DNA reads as TGTGTCAGTAGTATTCAACAGGTCAACGTCCTGACTTTC.

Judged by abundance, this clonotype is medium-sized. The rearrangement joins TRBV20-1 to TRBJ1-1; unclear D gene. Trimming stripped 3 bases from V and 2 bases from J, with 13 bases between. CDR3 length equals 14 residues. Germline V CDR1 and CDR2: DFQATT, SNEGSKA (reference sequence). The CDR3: CSASRSTLNTEAFF. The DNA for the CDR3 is TGCAGTGCTAGTAGGTCGACATTAAACACTGAAGCTTTCTTT.

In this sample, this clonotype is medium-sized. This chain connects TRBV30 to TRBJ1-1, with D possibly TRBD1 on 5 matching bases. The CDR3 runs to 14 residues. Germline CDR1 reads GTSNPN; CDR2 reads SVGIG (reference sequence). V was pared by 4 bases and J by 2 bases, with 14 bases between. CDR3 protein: CAWTLDSINTEAFF. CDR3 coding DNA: TGTGCCTGGACCCTCGACAGCATTAACACTGAAGCTTTCTTT. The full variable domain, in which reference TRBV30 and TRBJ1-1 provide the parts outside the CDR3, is SQTIHQWPATLVQPVGSPLSLECTVEGTSNPNLYWYRQAAGRGLQLLFYSVGIGQISSEVPQNLSASRPQDRQFILSSKKLLLSDSGFYLCAWTLDSINTEAFFGQGTRLTVV.